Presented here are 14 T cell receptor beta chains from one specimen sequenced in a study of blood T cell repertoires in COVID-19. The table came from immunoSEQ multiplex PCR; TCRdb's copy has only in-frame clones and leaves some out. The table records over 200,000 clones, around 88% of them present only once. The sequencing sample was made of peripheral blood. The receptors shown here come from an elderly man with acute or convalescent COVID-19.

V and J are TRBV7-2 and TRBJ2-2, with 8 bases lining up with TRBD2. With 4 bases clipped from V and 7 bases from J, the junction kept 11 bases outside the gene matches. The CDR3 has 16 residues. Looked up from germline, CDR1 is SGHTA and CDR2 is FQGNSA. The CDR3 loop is CASSSRGSGKVGELFF. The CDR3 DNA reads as TGTGCCAGCAGCTCCCGGGGTAGCGGGAAGGTCGGGGAGCTGTTTTTT.

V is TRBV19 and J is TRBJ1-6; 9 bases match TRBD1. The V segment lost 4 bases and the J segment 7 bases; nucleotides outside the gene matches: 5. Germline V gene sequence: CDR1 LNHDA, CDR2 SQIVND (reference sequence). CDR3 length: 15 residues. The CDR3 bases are TGTGCCAGTAGTACTGGGGACAGGGTGAATTCACCCCTCCACTTT. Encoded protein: CASSTGDRVNSPLHF.

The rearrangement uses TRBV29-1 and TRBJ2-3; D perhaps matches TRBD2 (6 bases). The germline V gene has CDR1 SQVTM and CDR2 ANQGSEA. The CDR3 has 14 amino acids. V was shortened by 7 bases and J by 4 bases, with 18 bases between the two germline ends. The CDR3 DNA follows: TGCAGCGCGGCGGGTCCTGGAGGGGCAGATACGCAGTATTTT. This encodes CSAAGPGGADTQYF.

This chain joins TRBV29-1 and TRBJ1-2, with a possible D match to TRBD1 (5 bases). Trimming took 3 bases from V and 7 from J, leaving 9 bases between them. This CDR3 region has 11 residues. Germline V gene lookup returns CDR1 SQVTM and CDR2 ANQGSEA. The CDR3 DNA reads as TGCAGCGTTGACCTCGGGGGTGGCTACACCTTC. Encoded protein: CSVDLGGGYTF.

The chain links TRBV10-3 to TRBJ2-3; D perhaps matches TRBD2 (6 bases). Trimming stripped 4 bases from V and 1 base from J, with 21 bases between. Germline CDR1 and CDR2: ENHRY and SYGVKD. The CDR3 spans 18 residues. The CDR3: CAISANPGLAEGTDTQYF. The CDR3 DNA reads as TGTGCCATCAGTGCAAACCCCGGGTTAGCGGAGGGCACAGATACGCAGTATTTT.

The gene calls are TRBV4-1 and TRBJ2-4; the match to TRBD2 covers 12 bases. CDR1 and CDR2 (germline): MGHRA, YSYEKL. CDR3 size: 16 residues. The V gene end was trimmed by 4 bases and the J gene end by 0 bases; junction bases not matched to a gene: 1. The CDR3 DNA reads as TGCGCCAGCAGCCGGGGACTAGCGGGAGCCAAAAACATTCAGTACTTC. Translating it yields CASSRGLAGAKNIQYF.

CDR3 in amino acids: CASNSWEGYEQYF. For the CDR3, the DNA is TGTGCCAGCAACTCTTGGGAGGGCTACGAGCAGTACTTC. The V gene is TRBV6-5, the J gene TRBJ2-7, with TRBD2 matching over 7 bases. With 7 bases clipped from V and 3 bases from J, the junction kept 6 bases outside the gene matches. The germline V gene encodes CDR1 MNHEY and CDR2 SVGAGI. CDR3 length: 13 amino acids.

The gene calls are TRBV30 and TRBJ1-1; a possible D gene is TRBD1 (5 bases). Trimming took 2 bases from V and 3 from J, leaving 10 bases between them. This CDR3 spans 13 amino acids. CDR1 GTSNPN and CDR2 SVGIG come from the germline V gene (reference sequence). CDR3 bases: TGTGCCTGGAGTCGAGGAGGGGACACTGAAGCTTTCTTT. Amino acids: CAWSRGGDTEAFF.

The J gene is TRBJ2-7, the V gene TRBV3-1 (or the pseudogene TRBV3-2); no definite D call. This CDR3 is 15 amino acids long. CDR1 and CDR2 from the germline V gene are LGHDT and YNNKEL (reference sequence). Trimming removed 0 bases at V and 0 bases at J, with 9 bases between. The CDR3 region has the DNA TGTGCCAGCAGCCAAGAGGCAGGCCTCTCCTACGAGCAGTACTTC. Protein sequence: CASSQEAGLSYEQYF.

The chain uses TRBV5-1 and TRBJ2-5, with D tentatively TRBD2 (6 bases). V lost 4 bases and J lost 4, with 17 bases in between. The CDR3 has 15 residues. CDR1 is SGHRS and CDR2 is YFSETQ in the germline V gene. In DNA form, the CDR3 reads TGCGCCAGCAGCCCCCGGATGGGGGGAGGAGAGACCCAGTACTTC. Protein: CASSPRMGGGETQYF.

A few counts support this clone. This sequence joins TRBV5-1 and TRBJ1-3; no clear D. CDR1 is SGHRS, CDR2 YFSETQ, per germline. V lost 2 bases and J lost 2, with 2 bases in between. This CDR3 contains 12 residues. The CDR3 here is CASSFTGNTIYF. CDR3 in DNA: TGCGCCAGCAGCTTTACTGGAAACACCATATATTTT.

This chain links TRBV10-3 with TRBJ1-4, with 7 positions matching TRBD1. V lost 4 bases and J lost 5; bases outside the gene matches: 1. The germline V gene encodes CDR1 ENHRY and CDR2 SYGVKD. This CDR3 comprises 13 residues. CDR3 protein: CAISATGNEKLFF. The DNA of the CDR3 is TGTGCCATCAGTGCGACAGGGAATGAAAAACTGTTTTTT.

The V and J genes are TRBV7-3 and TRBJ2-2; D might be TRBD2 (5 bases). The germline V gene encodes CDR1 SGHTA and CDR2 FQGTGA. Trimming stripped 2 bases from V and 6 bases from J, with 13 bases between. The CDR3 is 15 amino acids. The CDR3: CASSLSGPGAGELFF. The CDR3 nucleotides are TGTGCCAGCAGCTTATCCGGACCCGGGGCCGGGGAGCTGTTTTTT.

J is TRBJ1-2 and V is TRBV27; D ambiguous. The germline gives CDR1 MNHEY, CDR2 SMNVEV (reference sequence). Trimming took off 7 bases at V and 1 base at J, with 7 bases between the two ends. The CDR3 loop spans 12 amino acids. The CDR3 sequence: CASTGSNYGYTF. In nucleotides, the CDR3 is TGTGCCAGCACCGGGAGTAACTATGGCTACACCTTC.